This entry features one T cell receptor beta chain sequence. This CDR3 is 14 amino acids long. Germline V gene lookup returns CDR1 SEHNR and CDR2 FQNEAQ (reference sequence). The ends were cut back, 3 bases at V and 5 bases at J, with 8 bases in the middle. The data stem from a study of blood T cell repertoires in COVID-19. Some clones are missing from TCRdb's copy, which holds only in-frame ones; the method was immunoSEQ multiplex PCR. Altogether about 170,000 clones are present, roughly 85% being singletons, with the ten largest covering 4.4%. The TCR comes from a woman between 45 and 60 years old who had recovered from COVID-19. Specimen: PBMCs or T cells enriched from blood (not recorded which). The rearrangement links TRBV7-9 to TRBJ1-6, with D possibly being TRBD1 (6 bases). As DNA, the CDR3 is TGTGCCAGCAGCTTGGGGACAAATAATTCACCCCTCCACTTT. Encoded protein: CASSLGTNNSPLHF.